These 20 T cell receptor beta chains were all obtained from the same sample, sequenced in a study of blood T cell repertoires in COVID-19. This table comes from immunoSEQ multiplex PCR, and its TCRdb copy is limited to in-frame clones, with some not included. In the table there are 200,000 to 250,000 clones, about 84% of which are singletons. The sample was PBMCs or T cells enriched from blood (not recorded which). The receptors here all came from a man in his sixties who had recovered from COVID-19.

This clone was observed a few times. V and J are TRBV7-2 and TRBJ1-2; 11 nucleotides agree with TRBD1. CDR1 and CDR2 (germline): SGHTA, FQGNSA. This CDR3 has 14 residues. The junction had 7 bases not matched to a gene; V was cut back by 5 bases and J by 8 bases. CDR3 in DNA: TGTGCCAGCAGCGGACAGGGGGCTTTAGACGGCTACACCTTC. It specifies CASSGQGALDGYTF.

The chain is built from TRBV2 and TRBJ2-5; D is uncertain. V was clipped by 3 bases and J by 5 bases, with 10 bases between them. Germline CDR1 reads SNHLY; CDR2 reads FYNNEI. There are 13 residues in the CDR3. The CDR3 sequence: CASSDPGWETQYF. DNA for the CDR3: TGTGCCAGCAGTGATCCGGGTTGGGAGACCCAGTACTTC.

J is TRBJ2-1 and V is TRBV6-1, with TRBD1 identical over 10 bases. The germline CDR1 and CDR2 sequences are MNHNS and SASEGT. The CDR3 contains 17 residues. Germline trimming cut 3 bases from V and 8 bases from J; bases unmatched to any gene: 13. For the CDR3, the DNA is TGTGCCAGCAGTGATAGATCCGGGACAGGGGTTTGGGATGAGCAGTTCTTC. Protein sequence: CASSDRSGTGVWDEQFF.

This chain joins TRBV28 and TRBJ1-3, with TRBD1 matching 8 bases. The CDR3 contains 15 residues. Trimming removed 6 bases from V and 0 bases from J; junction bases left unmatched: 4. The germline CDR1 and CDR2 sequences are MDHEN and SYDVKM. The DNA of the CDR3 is TGTGCCAGCAGCCATGGACAGGGCTCTGGAAACACCATATATTTT. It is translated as CASSHGQGSGNTIYF.

This CDR3 is CASSDKLRGGWTEAFF. DNA of the CDR3: TGTGCCAGCAGTGATAAGCTACGGGGTGGTTGGACTGAAGCTTTCTTT. This rearrangement joins TRBV6-1 to TRBJ1-1, with D hard to call. The CDR3 totals 16 residues. Germline V gene data show CDR1 as MNHNS and CDR2 as SASEGT. Between the trimmed V and J ends, which lost 3 bases and 5 bases, there was a span of 19 bases.

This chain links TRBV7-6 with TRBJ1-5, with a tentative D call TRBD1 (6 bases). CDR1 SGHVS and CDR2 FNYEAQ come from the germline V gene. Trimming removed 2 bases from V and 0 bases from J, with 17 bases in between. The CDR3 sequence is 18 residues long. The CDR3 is CASSLSRGYGNSNQPQHF. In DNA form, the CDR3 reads TGTGCCAGCAGCTTAAGCAGGGGCTATGGGAATAGCAATCAGCCCCAGCATTTT.

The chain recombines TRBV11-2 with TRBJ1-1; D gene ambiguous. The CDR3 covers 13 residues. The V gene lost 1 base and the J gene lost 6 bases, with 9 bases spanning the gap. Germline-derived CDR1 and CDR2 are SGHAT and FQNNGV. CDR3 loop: CASSLGSTAEAFF. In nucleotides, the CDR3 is TGTGCCAGCAGCTTAGGGTCCACAGCTGAAGCTTTCTTT.

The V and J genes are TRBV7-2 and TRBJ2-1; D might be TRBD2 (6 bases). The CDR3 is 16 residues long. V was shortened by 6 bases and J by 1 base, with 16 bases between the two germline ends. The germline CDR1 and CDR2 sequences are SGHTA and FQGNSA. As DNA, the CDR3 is TGTGCCAGCAGTTCACATGGGGGGTTTTCCTACAATGAGCAGTTCTTC. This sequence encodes CASSSHGGFSYNEQFF.

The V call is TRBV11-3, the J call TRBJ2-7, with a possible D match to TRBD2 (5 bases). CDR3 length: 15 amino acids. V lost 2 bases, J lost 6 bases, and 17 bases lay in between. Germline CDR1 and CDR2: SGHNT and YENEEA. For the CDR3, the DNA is TGTGCCAGCAGCTTAACGCCCCTTCGGGGAACCGAGCAGTACTTC. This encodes CASSLTPLRGTEQYF.

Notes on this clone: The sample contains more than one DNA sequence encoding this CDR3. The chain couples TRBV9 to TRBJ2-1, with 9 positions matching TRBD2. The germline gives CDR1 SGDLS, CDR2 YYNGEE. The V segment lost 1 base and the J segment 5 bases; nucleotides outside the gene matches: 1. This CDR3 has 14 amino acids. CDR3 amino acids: CASSVSGGNNEQFF. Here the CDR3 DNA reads TGTGCCAGCAGCGTAAGCGGGGGGAACAATGAGCAGTTCTTC.

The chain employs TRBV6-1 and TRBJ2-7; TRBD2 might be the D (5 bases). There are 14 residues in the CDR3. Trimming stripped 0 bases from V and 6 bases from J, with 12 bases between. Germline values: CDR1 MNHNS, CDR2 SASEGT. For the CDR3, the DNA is TGTGCCAGCAGTGAAGCGAGGGTGGGGTCCGAGCAGTACTTC. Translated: CASSEARVGSEQYF.

The CDR3 DNA reads as TGTGCCAGCAGCTCCCAACAGGACTATAATTCACCCCTCCACTTT. Translating gives CASSSQQDYNSPLHF. V gene TRBV7-9 combines with J gene TRBJ1-6, with D perhaps TRBD1 (5 bases). Germline V gene lookup returns CDR1 SEHNR and CDR2 FQNEAQ (reference sequence). Trimming cost V 4 bases and J 3 bases, with 10 bases left between them. The CDR3 is 15 residues long.

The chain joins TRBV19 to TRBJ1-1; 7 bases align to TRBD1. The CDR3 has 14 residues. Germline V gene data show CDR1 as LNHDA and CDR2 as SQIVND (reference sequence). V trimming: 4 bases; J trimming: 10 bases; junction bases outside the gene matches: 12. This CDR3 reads CASSNTWDSPRAFF. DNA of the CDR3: TGTGCCAGTAGTAATACATGGGACAGCCCGAGAGCTTTCTTT. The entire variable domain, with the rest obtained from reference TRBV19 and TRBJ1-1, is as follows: DGGITQSPKYLFRKEGQNVTLSCEQNLNHDAMYWYRQDPGQGLRLIYYSQIVNDFQKGDIAEGYSVSREKKESFPLTVTSAQKNPTAFYLCASSNTWDSPRAFFGQGTRLTVV.

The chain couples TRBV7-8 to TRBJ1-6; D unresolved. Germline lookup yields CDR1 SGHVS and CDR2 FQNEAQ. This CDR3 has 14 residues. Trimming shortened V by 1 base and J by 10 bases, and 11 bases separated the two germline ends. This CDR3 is CASSLGTVTSPLHF. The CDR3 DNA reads TGTGCCAGCAGCTTAGGTACAGTCACCTCACCCCTCCACTTT. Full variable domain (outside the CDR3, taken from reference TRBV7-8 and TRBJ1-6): GAGVSQSPRYKVAKRGQDVALRCDPISGHVSLFWYQQALGQGPEFLTYFQNEAQLDKSGLPSDRFFAERPEGSVSTLKIQRTQQEDSAVYLCASSLGTVTSPLHFGNGTRLTVT.

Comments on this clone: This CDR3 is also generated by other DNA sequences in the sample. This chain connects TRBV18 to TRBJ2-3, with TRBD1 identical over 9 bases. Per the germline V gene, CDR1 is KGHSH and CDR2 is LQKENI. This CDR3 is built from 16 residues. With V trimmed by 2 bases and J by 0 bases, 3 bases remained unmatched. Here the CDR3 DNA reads TGTGCCAGCTCACCAAGGGGACAGGGAAGCACAGATACGCAGTATTTT. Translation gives CASSPRGQGSTDTQYF.

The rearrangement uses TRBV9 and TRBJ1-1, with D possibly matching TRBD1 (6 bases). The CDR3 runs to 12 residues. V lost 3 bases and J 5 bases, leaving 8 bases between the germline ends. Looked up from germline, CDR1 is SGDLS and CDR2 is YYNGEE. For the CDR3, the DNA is TGTGCCAGCAGCGAGGGGGGGACTGAAGCTTTCTTT. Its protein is CASSEGGTEAFF.

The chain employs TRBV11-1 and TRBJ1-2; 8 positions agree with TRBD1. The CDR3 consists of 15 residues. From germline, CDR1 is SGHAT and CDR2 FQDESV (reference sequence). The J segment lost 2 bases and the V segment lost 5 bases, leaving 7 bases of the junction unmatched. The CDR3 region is CASSPSRTGNYGYTF. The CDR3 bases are TGTGCCAGCAGCCCCTCGAGGACAGGGAACTATGGCTACACCTTC.

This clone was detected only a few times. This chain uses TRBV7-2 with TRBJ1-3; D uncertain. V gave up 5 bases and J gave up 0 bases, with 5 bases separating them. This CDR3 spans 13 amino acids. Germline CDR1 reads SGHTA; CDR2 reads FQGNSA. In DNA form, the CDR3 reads TGTGCCAGCAGCCAGATCTCTGGAAACACCATATATTTT. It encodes CASSQISGNTIYF.

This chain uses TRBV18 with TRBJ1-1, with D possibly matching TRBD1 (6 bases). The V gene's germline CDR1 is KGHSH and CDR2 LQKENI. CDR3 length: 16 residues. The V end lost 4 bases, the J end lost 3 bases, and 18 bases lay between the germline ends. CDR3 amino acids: CASSLDQGRWDTEAFF. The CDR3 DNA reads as TGTGCCAGCTCACTAGACCAGGGGCGGTGGGACACTGAAGCTTTCTTT. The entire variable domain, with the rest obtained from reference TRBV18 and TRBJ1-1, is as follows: NAGVMQNPRHLVRRRGQEARLRCSPMKGHSHVYWYRQLPEEGLKFMVYLQKENIIDESGMPKERFSAEFPKEGPSILRIQQVVRGDSAAYFCASSLDQGRWDTEAFFGQGTRLTVV.

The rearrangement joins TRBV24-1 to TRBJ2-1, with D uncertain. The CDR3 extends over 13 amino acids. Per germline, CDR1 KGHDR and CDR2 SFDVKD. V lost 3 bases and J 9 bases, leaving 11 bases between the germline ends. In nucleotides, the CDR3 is TGTGCCACCAGTGATCCCCCTAGTATTGAGCAGTTCTTC. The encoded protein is CATSDPPSIEQFF.